This entry concerns a single TCR beta chain. Its antigen is not identified. The CDR3 is 14 residues long. Germline lookup yields CDR1 LGHNT and CDR2 FRNRAP. The data belong to a study of T cells expressing NK-cell markers. Reprocessing the 5' RACE reads, TCRdb reports a single entry for every CDR3 protein and omits DNA. Found here are 150,000 to 180,000 distinct CDR3 sequences; the top ten clones hold 37%. Study-wide points: Dominance of the CD3+CD56-NKG2C+ fraction by these clonotypes also held in a handful of donors.

This sequence was found in a woman between 45 and 65 years old in good health. The source material was blood T cells: a sorted CD56 or NKG2C T cell subset, CD4+ or CD8+ T cells, or bulk PBMC T cells (not recorded which). This sequence joins TRBV12-5 and TRBJ2-2; TCRdb outputs TRBD2, but without DNA this stays unchecked. CDR3 amino acids: CASGEGPSTGELFF.